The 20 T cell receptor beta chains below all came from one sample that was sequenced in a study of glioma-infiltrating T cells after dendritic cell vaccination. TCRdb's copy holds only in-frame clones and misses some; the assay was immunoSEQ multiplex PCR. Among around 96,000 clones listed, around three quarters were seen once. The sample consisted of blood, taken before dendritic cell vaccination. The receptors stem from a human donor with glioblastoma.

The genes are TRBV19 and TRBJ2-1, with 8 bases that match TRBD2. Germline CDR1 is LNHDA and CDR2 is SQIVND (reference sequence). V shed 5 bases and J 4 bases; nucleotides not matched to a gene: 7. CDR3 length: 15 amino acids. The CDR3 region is CASSPLAGGYNEQFF. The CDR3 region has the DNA TGTGCCAGTAGTCCCCTCGCGGGGGGTTACAATGAGCAGTTCTTC.

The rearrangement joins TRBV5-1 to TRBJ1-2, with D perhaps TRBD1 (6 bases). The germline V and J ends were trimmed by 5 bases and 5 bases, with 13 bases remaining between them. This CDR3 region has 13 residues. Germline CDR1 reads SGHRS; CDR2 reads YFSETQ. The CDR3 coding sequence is TGCGCCAGCAGTAGAGGGGGTGAATATGGCTACACCTTC. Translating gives CASSRGGEYGYTF.

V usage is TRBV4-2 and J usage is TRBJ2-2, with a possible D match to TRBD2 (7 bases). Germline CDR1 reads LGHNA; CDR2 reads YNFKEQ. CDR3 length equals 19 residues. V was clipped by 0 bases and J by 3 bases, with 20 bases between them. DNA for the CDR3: TGTGCCAGCAGCCAAGATCCGTATTGGGGGGGGGCCGACACCGGGGAGCTGTTTTTT. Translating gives CASSQDPYWGGADTGELFF.

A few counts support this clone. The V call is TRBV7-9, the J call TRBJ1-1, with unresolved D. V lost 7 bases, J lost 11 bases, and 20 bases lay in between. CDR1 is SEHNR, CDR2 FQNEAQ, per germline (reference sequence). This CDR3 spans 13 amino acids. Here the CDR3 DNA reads TGTGCCAGCAAGGCAGGCTCCAGCTTTTCGGCTTTCTTT. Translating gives CASKAGSSFSAFF.

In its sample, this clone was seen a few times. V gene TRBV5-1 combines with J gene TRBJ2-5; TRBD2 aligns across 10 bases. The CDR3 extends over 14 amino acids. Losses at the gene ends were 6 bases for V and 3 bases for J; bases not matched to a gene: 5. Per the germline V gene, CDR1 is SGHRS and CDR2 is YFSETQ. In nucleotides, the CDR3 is TGCGCCAGCACCAGGACTAGCGGTAAAGAGACCCAGTACTTC. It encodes CASTRTSGKETQYF.

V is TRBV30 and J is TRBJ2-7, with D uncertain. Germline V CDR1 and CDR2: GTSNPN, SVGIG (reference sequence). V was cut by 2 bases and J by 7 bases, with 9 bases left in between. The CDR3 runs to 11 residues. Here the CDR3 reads CAWSKSLEQYF. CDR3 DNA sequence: TGTGCCTGGAGTAAATCCTTAGAGCAGTACTTC. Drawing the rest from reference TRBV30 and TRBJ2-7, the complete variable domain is SQTIHQWPATLVQPVGSPLSLECTVEGTSNPNLYWYRQAAGRGLQLLFYSVGIGQISSEVPQNLSASRPQDRQFILSSKKLLLSDSGFYLCAWSKSLEQYFGPGTRLTVT.

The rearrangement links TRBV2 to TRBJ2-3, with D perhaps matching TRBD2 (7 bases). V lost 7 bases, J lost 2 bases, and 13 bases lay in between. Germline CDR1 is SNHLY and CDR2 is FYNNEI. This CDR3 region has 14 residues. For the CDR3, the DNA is TGTGCCAGCATATCCGCGGGGGCCACAGATACGCAGTATTTT. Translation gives CASISAGATDTQYF. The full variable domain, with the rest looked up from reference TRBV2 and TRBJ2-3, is EPEVTQTPSHQVTQMGQEVILRCVPISNHLYFYWYRQILGQKVEFLVSFYNNEISEKSEIFDDQFSVERPDGSNFTLKIRSTKLEDSAMYFCASISAGATDTQYFGPGTRLTVL.

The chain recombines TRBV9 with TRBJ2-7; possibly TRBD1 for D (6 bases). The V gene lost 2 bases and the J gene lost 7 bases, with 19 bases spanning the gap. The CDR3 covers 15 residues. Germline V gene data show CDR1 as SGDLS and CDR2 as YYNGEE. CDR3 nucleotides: TGTGCCAGCAGCGTCGACCCAGGGGTTGTCGTAGAGCAGTACTTC. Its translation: CASSVDPGVVVEQYF.

CDR3: CASSLEARYGYTF. The CDR3 bases are TGTGCCAGCAGCTTAGAAGCTCGCTATGGCTACACCTTC. The J gene is TRBJ1-2, the V gene TRBV7-9, with D unclear. The CDR3 covers 13 residues. In germline, CDR1 is SEHNR, CDR2 FQNEAQ (reference sequence). With 1 base removed from V and 4 bases from J, the gap between germline ends came to 7 bases. The full variable domain, with the rest looked up from reference TRBV7-9 and TRBJ1-2, is DTGVSQNPRHKITKRGQNVTFRCDPISEHNRLYWYRQTLGQGPEFLTYFQNEAQLEKSRLLSDRFSAERPKGSFSTLEIQRTEQGDSAMYLCASSLEARYGYTFGSGTRLTVV.

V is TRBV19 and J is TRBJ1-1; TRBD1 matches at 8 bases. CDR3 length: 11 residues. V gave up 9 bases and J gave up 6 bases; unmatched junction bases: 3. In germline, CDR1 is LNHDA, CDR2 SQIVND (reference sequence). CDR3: CASQTGAEAFF. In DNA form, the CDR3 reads TGTGCCAGCCAGACAGGGGCTGAAGCTTTCTTT. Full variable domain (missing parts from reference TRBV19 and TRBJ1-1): DGGITQSPKYLFRKEGQNVTLSCEQNLNHDAMYWYRQDPGQGLRLIYYSQIVNDFQKGDIAEGYSVSREKKESFPLTVTSAQKNPTAFYLCASQTGAEAFFGQGTRLTVV.

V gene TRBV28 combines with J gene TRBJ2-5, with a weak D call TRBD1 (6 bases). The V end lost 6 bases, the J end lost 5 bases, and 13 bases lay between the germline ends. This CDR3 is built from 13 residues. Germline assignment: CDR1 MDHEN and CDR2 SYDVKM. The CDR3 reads CASSGQREETQYF. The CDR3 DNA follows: TGTGCCAGCAGCGGACAGAGGGAGGAGACCCAGTACTTC.

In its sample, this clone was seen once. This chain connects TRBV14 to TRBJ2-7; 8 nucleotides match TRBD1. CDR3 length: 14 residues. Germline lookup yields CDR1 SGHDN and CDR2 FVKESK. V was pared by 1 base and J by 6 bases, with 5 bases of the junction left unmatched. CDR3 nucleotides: TGTGCCAGCAGCCAAGTTCAGGGGGCGGGCGAGCAGTACTTC. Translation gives CASSQVQGAGEQYF.

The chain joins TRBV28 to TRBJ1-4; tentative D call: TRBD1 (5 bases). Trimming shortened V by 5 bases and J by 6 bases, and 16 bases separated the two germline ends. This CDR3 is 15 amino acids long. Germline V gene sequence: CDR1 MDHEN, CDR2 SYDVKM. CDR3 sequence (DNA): TGTGCCAGCAGTCCCGGGGGGACTGACGATGAAAAACTGTTTTTT. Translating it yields CASSPGGTDDEKLFF. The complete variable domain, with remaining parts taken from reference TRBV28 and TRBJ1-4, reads DVKVTQSSRYLVKRTGEKVFLECVQDMDHENMFWYRQDPGLGLRLIYFSYDVKMKEKGDIPEGYSVSREKKERFSLILESASTNQTSMYLCASSPGGTDDEKLFFGSGTQLSVL.

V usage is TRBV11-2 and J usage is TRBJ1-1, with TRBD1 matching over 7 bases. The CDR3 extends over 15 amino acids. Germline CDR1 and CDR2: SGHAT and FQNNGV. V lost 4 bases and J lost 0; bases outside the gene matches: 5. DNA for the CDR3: TGTGCCAGCAGCTCGGGACAGACCATGAACACTGAAGCTTTCTTT. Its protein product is CASSSGQTMNTEAFF.

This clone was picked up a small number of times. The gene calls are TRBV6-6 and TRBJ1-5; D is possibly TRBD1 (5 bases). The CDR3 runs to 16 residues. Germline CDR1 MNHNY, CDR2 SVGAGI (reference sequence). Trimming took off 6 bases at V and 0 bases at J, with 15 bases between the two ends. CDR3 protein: CASSSRTFYSNQPQHF. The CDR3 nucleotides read TGTGCCAGCAGCTCCCGGACATTCTATAGCAATCAGCCCCAGCATTTT.

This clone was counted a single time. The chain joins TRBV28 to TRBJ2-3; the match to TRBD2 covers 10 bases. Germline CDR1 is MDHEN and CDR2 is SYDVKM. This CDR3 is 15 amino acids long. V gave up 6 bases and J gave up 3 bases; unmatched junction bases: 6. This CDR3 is CASSPLAGATDTQYF. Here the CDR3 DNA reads TGTGCCAGCAGCCCTCTAGCGGGAGCTACAGATACGCAGTATTTT.

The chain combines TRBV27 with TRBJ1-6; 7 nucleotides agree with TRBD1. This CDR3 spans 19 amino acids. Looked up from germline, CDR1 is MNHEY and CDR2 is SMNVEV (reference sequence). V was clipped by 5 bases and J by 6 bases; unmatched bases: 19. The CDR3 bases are TGTGCCAGCAGTCGCGACAGGGTTGAGTATAGTAAAGGTAATTCACCCCTCCACTTT. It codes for CASSRDRVEYSKGNSPLHF.

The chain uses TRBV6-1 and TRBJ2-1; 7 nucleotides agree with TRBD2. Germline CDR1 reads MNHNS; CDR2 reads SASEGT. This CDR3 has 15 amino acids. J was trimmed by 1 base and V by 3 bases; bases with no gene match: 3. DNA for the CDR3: TGTGCCAGCAGTGAGACTAGCCGGTCCTACAATGAGCAGTTCTTC. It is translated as CASSETSRSYNEQFF.

This chain's CDR3 is CASSGGQGRDQPQHF. CDR3 bases: TGTGCCAGCAGTGGAGGACAGGGGAGGGATCAGCCCCAGCATTTT. This chain uses TRBV6-1 with TRBJ1-5; 9 bases are shared with TRBD1. From germline, CDR1 is MNHNS and CDR2 SASEGT. The junction had 6 bases not matched to a gene; V was cut back by 4 bases and J by 5 bases. This CDR3 comprises 15 residues.

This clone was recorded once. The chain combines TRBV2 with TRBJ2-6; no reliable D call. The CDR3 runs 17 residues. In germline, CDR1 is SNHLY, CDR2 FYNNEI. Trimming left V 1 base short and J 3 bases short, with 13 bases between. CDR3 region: CASSEGLLRSGANVLTF. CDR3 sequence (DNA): TGTGCCAGCAGTGAAGGGTTATTGCGGAGTGGGGCCAACGTCCTGACTTTC.